The 16 T cell receptor beta chains given below trace back to one sample, sequenced in a study of tumor-infiltrating lymphocytes in primary liver carcinoma. Unsorted whole blood supplied the RNA, and germline DNA was extracted too. Total RNA amounting to 500 ng was the source from which TCR beta cDNA was made with a constant-region primer. Modified slightly, ARM-PCR produced TCR beta libraries over three nested multiplex PCR rounds. A C-beta reverse primer was combined with TRBV1-TRBV30 forward primers in the first two PCR rounds, and each round had approximately 10 cycles. TCRdb reprocessed the multiplex PCR reads via MiXCR and lists one record per CDR3 protein. This sample has about 200,000 distinct CDR3 sequences, with 65% found just once. Sequencing was carried out using peripheral blood. The source is a woman between 55 and 75 years old with primary liver carcinoma and hepatitis B virus infection.

V gene TRBV29-1 combines with J gene TRBJ2-5, with D hard to call. Germline V gene sequence: CDR1 SQVTM, CDR2 ANQGSEA. V lost 4 bases, J lost 5 bases, and 11 bases lay in between. This CDR3 has 12 amino acids. CDR3 sequence: CSVGGTLETQYF. The CDR3 coding sequence is TGCAGCGTTGGGGGTACCTTGGAGACCCAGTACTTC.

This chain uses TRBV11-2 with TRBJ2-1; perhaps TRBD2 as D (5 bases). CDR1 is SGHAT, CDR2 FQNNGV, per germline. The CDR3 consists of 15 residues. The V gene lost 1 base and the J gene lost 4 bases, with 11 bases spanning the gap. The CDR3 DNA is TGTGCCAGCAGCTTAGCGAGGGTCCCTTACAATGAGCAGTTCTTC. Encoded protein: CASSLARVPYNEQFF.

By share, this clonotype ranks as medium-sized (0.01 to 0.1%). The rearrangement uses TRBV11-2 and TRBJ2-1; weak D call: TRBD2 (5 bases). The CDR3 length is 16 residues. Germline lookup yields CDR1 SGHAT and CDR2 FQNNGV. The ends were cut back, 4 bases at V and 4 bases at J, with 17 bases in the middle. CDR3: CASSSGRLTGYNEQFF. CDR3 nucleotides: TGTGCCAGCAGCTCCGGACGGCTGACGGGGTACAATGAGCAGTTCTTC.

This clonotype appeared many times. The chain carries TRBV11-2 and TRBJ1-1, with D perhaps matching TRBD1 (5 bases). There are 15 residues in the CDR3. Trimming removed 1 base from V and 0 bases from J, with 9 bases in between. Germline assignment: CDR1 SGHAT and CDR2 FQNNGV. CDR3 DNA sequence: TGTGCCAGCAGCTTAGGGGGCGGGATGAACACTGAAGCTTTCTTT. It translates to CASSLGGGMNTEAFF.

Remarks on this clonotype: Here the CDR3 omits its conserved ending phenylalanine or tryptophan, so a read error is the likely source. The J gene is TRBJ1-2, the V gene TRBV11-2; the D is unclear. The ends were cut back, 4 bases at V and 0 bases at J, with 30 bases in the middle. The CDR3 sequence is 21 residues long. The V gene's germline CDR1 is SGHAT and CDR2 FQNNGV. CDR3 sequence (DNA): TGTGCCAGCAGCTCCTCATTCCCCAGCGAGAACGCCGCTCGAGCTAACTATGGCTACACCTTG. This translates into CASSSSFPSENAARANYGYTL.

Comments on this clonotype: One end of the junction is discordant with germline, which a read error may explain. The DNA for the CDR3 is TGTGCCAGGAGCTCCTCCCGGGGTGGTGGGGTTGGCTACACCTTC. This translates into CARSSSRGGGVGYTF. The J gene is TRBJ1-2, the V gene TRBV11-3; no definite D call. The CDR3 length is 15 residues. The germline CDR1 and CDR2 sequences are SGHNT and YENEEA. The full variable domain, in which reference TRBV11-3 and TRBJ1-2 provide the parts outside the CDR3, is EAGVVQSPRYKIIEKKQPVAFWCNPISGHNTLYWYLQNLGQGPELLIRYENEEAVDDSQLPKDRFSAERLKGVDSTLKIQPAELGDSAVYLCARSSSRGGGVGYTFGSGTRLTVV.

The V call is TRBV29-1, the J call TRBJ2-7; 11 bases line up with TRBD2. This CDR3 is built from 13 residues. The germline V gene has CDR1 SQVTM and CDR2 ANQGSEA. The CDR3 loop is CNVGTSGPHEQYF. CDR3 nucleotides: TGCAACGTCGGGACTAGCGGACCGCACGAGCAGTACTTC.

This clonotype was seen many times. The V and J genes are TRBV12-3 or TRBV12-4 and TRBJ2-5; D gene uncertain. Between the trimmed V and J ends, which lost 3 bases and 5 bases, there was a span of 4 bases. The CDR3 spans 11 residues. The CDR3, as DNA: TGTGCCAGCAGTTTGGTGGAGACCCAGTACTTC. Encoded protein: CASSLVETQYF.

This clonotype was counted between two and nine times. The chain has TRBV5-1 and TRBJ2-3; TRBD2 might be the D (6 bases). Germline V CDR1 and CDR2: SGHRS, YFSETQ. V was pared by 0 bases and J by 0 bases, with 23 bases between. This CDR3 is 20 amino acids long. The CDR3 is CASSLEAPGLRITSTDTQYF. CDR3 DNA: TGCGCCAGCAGCTTGGAGGCCCCGGGACTGCGAATTACTAGCACAGATACGCAGTATTTT.

As concerns this clonotype: A read error may produce the germline difference seen at one junction end. The chain carries TRBV7-9 and TRBJ2-7; 8 nucleotides match TRBD1. CDR3 length: 16 residues. CDR1 is SEHNR, CDR2 FQNEAQ, per germline (reference sequence). The CDR3 spells CVSSPWDQGANYEQYF. CDR3 nucleotide sequence: TGTGTCAGCAGCCCCTGGGATCAGGGGGCGAACTACGAACAGTACTTC. The variable domain in full, completed from reference TRBV7-9 and TRBJ2-7, reads DTGVSQNPRHKITKRGQNVTFRCDPISEHNRLYWYRQTLGQGPEFLTYFQNEAQLEKSRLLSDRFSAERPKGSFSTLEIQRTEQGDSAMYLCVSSPWDQGANYEQYFGPGTRLTVT.

V usage is TRBV11-2 and J usage is TRBJ2-1, with D possibly matching TRBD2 (5 bases). Per germline, CDR1 SGHAT and CDR2 FQNNGV. The CDR3 spans 14 residues. Trimming took off 11 bases at V and 6 bases at J, with 20 bases between the two ends. As DNA, the CDR3 is TGTGCCGGGAGCCCCCGGGCACAGACCAATGAGCAGTTCTTC. It is translated as CAGSPRAQTNEQFF.

Ten or more counts support this clonotype. The chain is built from TRBV6-2 or TRBV6-3 and TRBJ2-7; D may be TRBD2 (6 bases). Germline lookup yields CDR1 MNHEY and CDR2 SVGEGT. V gave up 6 bases and J gave up 0 bases, with 15 bases separating them. The CDR3 extends over 15 amino acids. CDR3 sequence: CASSLGTLSSYEQYF. CDR3 sequence (DNA): TGTGCCAGCAGCCTGGGGACTCTAAGCTCCTACGAGCAGTACTTC.

Concerning this clonotype itself: It may be a read error: a sequence one base away is much more abundant. The CDR3 is CASSGWDRGINEQYF. The CDR3 nucleotides read TGTGCCAGCAGCGGGTGGGACAGGGGGATAAACGAGCAGTACTTC. V gene TRBV7-9 combines with J gene TRBJ2-7; 11 bases fit TRBD1. The length of the CDR3 is 15 residues. CDR1 is SEHNR, CDR2 FQNEAQ, per germline (reference sequence). V shed 5 bases and J 5 bases; nucleotides not matched to a gene: 8. The variable domain in full, completed from reference TRBV7-9 and TRBJ2-7, reads DTGVSQNPRHKITKRGQNVTFRCDPISEHNRLYWYRQTLGQGPEFLTYFQNEAQLEKSRLLSDRFSAERPKGSFSTLEIQRTEQGDSAMYLCASSGWDRGINEQYFGPGTRLTVT.

This clonotype was observed at least ten times. CDR3 in amino acids: CASSRYLGGIDTQYF. In nucleotides, the CDR3 is TGTGCCAGCAGCAGGTACCTTGGAGGTATAGATACGCAGTATTTT. The chain employs TRBV13 and TRBJ2-3, with a possible D match to TRBD2 (5 bases). Trimming left V 5 bases short and J 5 bases short, with 17 bases between. From germline, CDR1 is PRHDT and CDR2 FYEKMQ (reference sequence). The CDR3 runs 15 residues.

This chain connects TRBV6-6 to TRBJ2-3; D is possibly TRBD1 or TRBD2 (5 bases each). Germline CDR1 is MNHNY and CDR2 is SVGAGI (reference sequence). V shed 5 bases and J shed 7 bases, with 22 bases lying between them. The CDR3 has 16 amino acids. The CDR3 DNA is TGTGCCAGCAGTCCCAGTGGGACCCTAGACCTATATACGCAGTATTTT. Translated: CASSPSGTLDLYTQYF.

To note about this clonotype: Being one base from a much bigger clone, this may be a read error. This chain links TRBV5-5 with TRBJ1-5; the D is unclear. The germline CDR1 and CDR2 sequences are SGHKS and YYEKEE (reference sequence). This CDR3 is 14 amino acids long. The DNA of the CDR3 is TGTGCCAGCAGCTTGGGACGAGGATCTCAGACCCAGCATTTT. This translates into CASSLGRGSQTQHF.